The sequence of this T cell receptor (beta chain) was determined in a study of shared T cell receptors in the human thymus. In the case of this clone: The same CDR3 can be traced to other DNA sequences in this sample.

The CDR3 sequence is 15 residues long. Germline CDR1 reads MNHEY; CDR2 reads SVGAGI. The junction had 1 base not matched to a gene; V was cut back by 6 bases and J by 1 base. Clones were sequenced by immunoSEQ multiplex PCR, and TCRdb holds only the in-frame ones, with some missing. This table holds 630,000 or so clones, 87% found once. A further study also used this sample, focusing on human thymus T cells.

V usage is TRBV6-5 and J usage is TRBJ2-1; the match to TRBD2 covers 12 bases. The sequenced sample was thymocytes. This TCR derives from a boy younger than two with a congenital heart defect. This CDR3 reads CASRTSGSSYNEQFF. The DNA for the CDR3 is TGTGCCAGCAGGACTAGCGGGAGTTCCTACAATGAGCAGTTCTTC.